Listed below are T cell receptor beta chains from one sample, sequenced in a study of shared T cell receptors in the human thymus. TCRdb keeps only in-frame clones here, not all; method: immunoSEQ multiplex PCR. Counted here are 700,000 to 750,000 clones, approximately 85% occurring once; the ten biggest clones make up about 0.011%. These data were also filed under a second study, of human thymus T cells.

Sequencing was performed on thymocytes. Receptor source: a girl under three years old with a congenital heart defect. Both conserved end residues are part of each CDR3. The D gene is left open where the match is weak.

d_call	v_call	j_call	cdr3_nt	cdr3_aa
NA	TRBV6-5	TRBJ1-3	TGTGCCAGCAGGTCCCAGGGGACTGGAAACACCATATATTTT	CASRSQGTGNTIYF
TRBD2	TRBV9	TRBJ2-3	TGTGCCAGCAGTGCTGTAGCGGGGGGGGCTTGGGAGGCAGATACGCAGTATTTT	CASSAVAGGAWEADTQYF
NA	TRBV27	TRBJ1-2	TGTGCCAGCAGGACTCTTATGGGAGCTAACTATGGCTACACCTTC	CASRTLMGANYGYTF
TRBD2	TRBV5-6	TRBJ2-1	TGTGCCAGCAGCACCAGCGGGGGGACCTTCAACTCCTACAATGAGCAGTTCTTC	CASSTSGGTFNSYNEQFF
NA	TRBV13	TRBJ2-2	TGTGCCAGCAGCTGTCGTCCTGTATGCGCGAACACCGGGGAGCTGTTTTTT	CASSCRPVCANTGELFF
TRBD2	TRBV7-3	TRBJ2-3	TGTGCCAGCAGCCGAGGGATCGGGGGGGCGGATGATACGCAGTATTTT	CASSRGIGGADDTQYF
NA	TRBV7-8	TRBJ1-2	TGTGCCATCCAAACCGGGACACAACCGACCTATGGCTACACCTTC	CAIQTGTQPTYGYTF
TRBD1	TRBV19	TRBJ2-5	TGTGCCAGTAGTAGGGACAGGGGTAGAGAGACCCAGTACTTC	CASSRDRGRETQYF
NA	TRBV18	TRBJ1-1	TGTGCCAGCTGGGGGCCTGGGGGCGAGAGGGGTATTACTGAAGCTTTCTTT	CASWGPGGERGITEAFF
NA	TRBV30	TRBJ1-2	TGTGCCTGGAGGTCCCATCTTAGCTATGGCTACACCTTC	CAWRSHLSYGYTF
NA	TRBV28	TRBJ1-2	TGTGCCAGCAGTTTAGGACAAGACATAGCCTTC	CASSLGQDIAF
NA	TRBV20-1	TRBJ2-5	TGCAGTGCCACCAGCGGCACCCAGTACTTC	CSATSGTQYF
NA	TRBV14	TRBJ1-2	TGTGCCAGCAGCCAAGATTACGCGGATCGCTATGGCTACACCTTC	CASSQDYADRYGYTF
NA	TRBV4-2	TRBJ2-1	TGTGCCAGCAGCCTGTACTCTGAGCAGTTCTTC	CASSLYSEQFF